This T cell receptor (beta chain) was captured by sequencing in a study of vaccination and CD4 T cells after COVID-19. Germline CDR1 SSHAT, CDR2 FNYEAQ (reference sequence). CDR3 length: 16 residues. Treatment of the sample: roughly ten-day PBMC culture with coronavirus spike peptide pools or control peptides (ViraFEST assay). On this clonotype: The target antigen is unknown. The junction differs from germline at one of its ends, possibly a read error.

The study sequenced cultured CD4+ T cell DNA using the Oncomine TCR Beta short-read assay. TCRdb re-analysed the PCR reads in MiXCR, keeping a single row per CDR3 protein. The sample includes thousands of distinct CDR3 sequences, less than 55% of them seen just once. The sequencing input was CD4+ T cells from blood, cultured in vitro. The clonotype was recovered from a human donor who had recovered from COVID-19. The genes are TRBV7-7 and TRBJ2-2; 7 positions agree with TRBD1. CDR3 sequence: CASSSQGVGNTGELFF. For the CDR3, the DNA is TGTGCTAGCAGCTCCCAGGGGGTCGGGAACACCGGGGAGCTGTTTTTT.